This TCR beta chain derives from a study of T cells in Graves' hyperthyroidism and ophthalmopathy. The sample holds many counts of this clonotype. The investigators amplified TCR beta CDR3 regions from RNA transcripts. The HTBI set primed first-round TCR CDR3 RT-PCR. TCRdb reanalysed the multiplex PCR reads using MiXCR and keeps one entry per CDR3 protein. Of about 530,000 distinct CDR3 sequences in the sample, roughly 17% were seen once. The sequenced sample was blood. This sequence was found in a woman younger than 35 with Graves' ophthalmopathy.

The CDR3 protein is CASSGTDTDTQYF. Here the CDR3 DNA reads TGTGCCAGCAGTGGGACAGACACAGATACGCAGTATTTT. This chain joins TRBV6-1 and TRBJ2-3; D might be TRBD1 (6 bases). Germline assignment: CDR1 MNHNS and CDR2 SASEGT. This CDR3 is 13 amino acids long. The V end lost 4 bases, the J end lost 2 bases, and 7 bases lay between the germline ends.